This T cell receptor (beta chain) originates from a study of shared clonotypes between healthy human individuals. Study findings and constraints: Clonotypes which were not shared had lower generation probabilities than clonotypes that all four donors shared.

Comments on this clone: Its antigen is still unknown.

The assay was carried out at the deep level. Sequenced by immunoSEQ multiplex PCR; TCRdb stores in-frame clones only, minus some. The data show more than 2 million clones, with 85% to 95% seen just once and more than 0.1% held by the top ten. Researchers partitioned CD4+ cells into CD45RA+ naive and CD45RA-negative memory subsets. This CDR3 comprises 14 residues. V lost 8 bases to trimming and J lost 0 bases; unmatched junction nucleotides: 6. Germline assignment: CDR1 MNHEY and CDR2 SVGAGI. The source material was naive CD4+ T cells sorted from blood. Specified subset: CD45RA+ positively selected. The TCR was taken from a man aged 18 to 30 in good health. The V and J genes are TRBV6-5 and TRBJ1-2; 7 bases match TRBD1. CDR3 sequence reads: CASGRTGANYGYTF. Written as DNA, the CDR3 is TGTGCCAGCGGGCGGACAGGAGCTAACTATGGCTACACCTTC.